Below, 12 T cell receptor beta chains from the same sample are listed, as sequenced in a study of T cell clonality in common variable immunodeficiency. Some clones are missing from TCRdb's copy, which holds only in-frame ones; the method was immunoSEQ multiplex PCR. The data show tens of thousands of clones, with none appearing a single time. Sequenced material: peripheral blood mononuclear cells. The receptors here all came from a person between 18 and 70 years old in good health.

This clone showed up many times. The CDR3 end lies 3 residues beyond the end of the read and is filled in from the germline J gene. The chain couples TRBV29-1 to TRBJ2-1; perhaps D is TRBD1 or TRBD2 (5 bases each). The germline gives CDR1 SQVTM, CDR2 ANQGSEA. CDR3 length: 12 amino acids. V lost 4 bases, J lost 6 bases, and 10 bases lay in between. Here the CDR3 reads CSVGGESNEQFF. The covered CDR3 bases are TGCAGCGTTGGAGGGGAAAGCAATGAG.

At least ten counts were recorded for this clone. The missing CDR3 end, 3 residues past where the read stops, is filled in from the germline J gene. The rearrangement joins TRBV7-9 to TRBJ2-7; D is undetermined. Germline V CDR1 and CDR2: SEHNR, FQNEAQ (reference sequence). CDR3 length equals 13 residues. The V gene lost 1 base and the J gene lost 3 bases, with 7 bases spanning the gap. Partial CDR3 DNA: TGTGCCAGCAGCTTAGGGGCACACTACGAG. It is translated as CASSLGAHYE. The complete CDR3 sequence is CASSLGAHYEQYF. Based on the CDR3 plus reference TRBV7-9 and TRBJ2-7, the full variable domain is DTGVSQNPRHKITKRGQNVTFRCDPISEHNRLYWYRQTLGQGPEFLTYFQNEAQLEKSRLLSDRFSAERPKGSFSTLEIQRTEQGDSAMYLCASSLGAHYEQYFGPGTRLTVT.

By share of the sample, this clone is medium-sized. The CDR3 end lies 3 residues beyond the end of the read and is filled in from the germline J gene. J is TRBJ2-7 and V is TRBV20-1; the match to TRBD2 covers 11 bases. The germline CDR1 and CDR2 sequences are DFQATT and SNEGSKA (reference sequence). The CDR3 length is 15 residues. After removal of 4 bases from V and 2 bases from J, the junction contained 7 bases not matched to a gene. The CDR3 here is CSATLGTSGTYEQYF. CDR3 DNA (partial): TGCAGTGCTACTCTCGGGACTAGCGGCACCTACGAG.

This clone occurred many times. CDR3 in amino acids: CASSSTGVNTGELFF. The part of the CDR3 DNA that was read is TGTGCCAGCAGCTCTACAGGGGTGAACACCGGGGAG. The chain recombines TRBV7-6 with TRBJ2-2; TRBD1 matches 7 bases. The read halts 3 residues ahead of the CDR3 end, with the missing end drawn from the germline J gene. Germline CDR1 SGHVS, CDR2 FNYEAQ. V lost 4 bases to trimming and J lost 1 base; unmatched junction nucleotides: 3. This CDR3 is built from 15 residues.

The table lists this clone with many counts. The CDR3 goes on 3 residues after the read ends, and that part is filled in from the germline J gene. The chain has TRBV9 and TRBJ2-1, with 12 positions matching TRBD2. The CDR3 extends over 13 amino acids. CDR1 SGDLS and CDR2 YYNGEE come from the germline V gene. With 5 bases clipped from V and 9 bases from J, the junction kept 3 bases outside the gene matches. CDR3 bases read: TGTGCCAGCAGTCTAGCGGGAGGGTTTGAG. As protein: CASSLAGGFE. The complete CDR3 reads CASSLAGGFEQFF.

There are many counts of this clone. Coverage ceases 3 residues before the CDR3 finishes, and the germline J gene fills in the end. This rearrangement joins TRBV12-3 or TRBV12-4 to TRBJ1-1, with TRBD1 matching 12 bases. CDR3 length: 14 residues. V shed 4 bases and J 5 bases; nucleotides not matched to a gene: 2. CDR3 DNA (partial): TGTGCCAGCAGTTGGGGACAGGGGGCAACTGAA. The encoded protein is CASSWGQGATE. From start to end, the CDR3 is CASSWGQGATEAFF.

This clone was detected many times. The junction departs from the called germline gene at one end, perhaps through a read error. The sequenced fragment ends 3 residues before the CDR3 boundary, so the rest is inferred from the germline J gene. The V call is TRBV4-2, the J call TRBJ2-1, with D uncertain. CDR3 size: 15 residues. CDR1 is LGHNA, CDR2 YNFKEQ, per germline. The CDR3 sequence: CASSQDQTPYNEQFF. The DNA read from the CDR3 is TGCGCCAGCAGCCAAGACCAGACACCATACAATGAG.

Ten or more counts support this clone. From the germline J gene comes the end of the CDR3, since the read stops 3 residues before it. The chain recombines TRBV20-1 with TRBJ1-2, with D perhaps TRBD1 (5 bases). This CDR3 is built from 14 residues. Trimming removed 0 bases at V and 5 bases at J, with 13 bases between. Per germline, CDR1 DFQATT and CDR2 SNEGSKA (reference sequence). The CDR3 is CSARDRAAEYGYTF. CDR3 DNA, as far as it was read: TGCAGTGCTAGAGACAGGGCTGCAGAGTATGGC.

This clone was counted at least ten times. The CDR3 extends 3 residues past the end of the read, so its final part is completed from the germline J gene. This chain links TRBV30 with TRBJ1-1; a weak D match, TRBD1 (6 bases). Germline V CDR1 and CDR2: GTSNPN, SVGIG (reference sequence). CDR3 size: 12 residues. The V end was cut by 2 bases, the J end by 7 bases, with 11 bases between. Incomplete CDR3 DNA: TGTGCCTGGAGTACCCCGGACAGTGAA. This gives the protein CAWSTPDSE. The complete CDR3 sequence is CAWSTPDSEAFF.

This clone was counted at least ten times. The CDR3 end is not reached by the read, which stops 3 residues before it; the germline J gene fills it in. J is TRBJ2-2 and V is TRBV18; no definite D call. The CDR3 is 11 amino acids. CDR1 is KGHSH, CDR2 LQKENI, per germline. Trimming took 4 bases from V and 7 from J, leaving 4 bases between them. CDR3 protein: CASSQGGELFF. The covered CDR3 bases are TGTGCCAGCTCACAAGGCGGGGAG. Complete variable domain (other parts from reference TRBV18 and TRBJ2-2): NAGVMQNPRHLVRRRGQEARLRCSPMKGHSHVYWYRQLPEEGLKFMVYLQKENIIDESGMPKERFSAEFPKEGPSILRIQQVVRGDSAAYFCASSQGGELFFGEGSRLTVL.

This clone was observed many times. From the germline J gene comes the end of the CDR3, since the read stops 3 residues before it. The rearrangement links TRBV29-1 to TRBJ1-1, with TRBD1 matching 9 bases. The length of the CDR3 is 12 residues. The V segment lost 4 bases and the J segment 4 bases; nucleotides outside the gene matches: 1. CDR1 is SQVTM and CDR2 is ANQGSEA in the germline V gene. The CDR3 reads CSVGQGVTEAFF. The CDR3 bases that were read are TGCAGCGTTGGACAGGGGGTCACTGAA.

This clone was recorded at least ten times. Partial CDR3 DNA: TGCGCCAGCAGCTTGATTCGTCGGGTTGGGACC. Residues: CASSLIRRVGT. The whole CDR3 protein is CASSLIRRVGTQYF. The chain links TRBV5-1 to TRBJ2-5; D remains unclear. The DNA ends 3 residues before the CDR3 does, and the rest of the CDR3 is filled in from the germline J gene. The germline V gene encodes CDR1 SGHRS and CDR2 YFSETQ. This CDR3 is built from 14 residues. V lost 1 base and J lost 7, with 14 bases in between.